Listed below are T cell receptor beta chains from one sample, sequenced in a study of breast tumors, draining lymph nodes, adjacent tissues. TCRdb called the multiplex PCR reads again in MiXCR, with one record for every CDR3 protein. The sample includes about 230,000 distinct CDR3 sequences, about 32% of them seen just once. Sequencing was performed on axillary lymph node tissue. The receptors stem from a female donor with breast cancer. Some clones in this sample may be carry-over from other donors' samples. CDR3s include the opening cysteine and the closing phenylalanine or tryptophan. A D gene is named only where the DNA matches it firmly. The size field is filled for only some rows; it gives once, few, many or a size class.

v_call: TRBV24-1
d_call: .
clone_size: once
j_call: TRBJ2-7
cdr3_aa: CATSETTGGHYEQYF
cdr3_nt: TGTGCCACCAGTGAGACCACTGGGGGCCACTACGAGCAGTACTTC

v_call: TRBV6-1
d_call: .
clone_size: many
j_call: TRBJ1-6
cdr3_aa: CASNAVRFSPLHF
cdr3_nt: TGTGCCAGCAATGCAGTCCGTTTTTCACCCCTCCACTTT

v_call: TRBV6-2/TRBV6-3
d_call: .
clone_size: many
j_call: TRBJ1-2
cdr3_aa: CASRPKDSWGGYTF
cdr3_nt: TGTGCCAGCAGGCCAAAGGACAGTTGGGGTGGCTACACCTTC

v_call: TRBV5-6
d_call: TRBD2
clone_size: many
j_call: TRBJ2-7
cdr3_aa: CASSLTSGSEQYF
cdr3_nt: TGTGCCAGCAGCTTGACTAGCGGGAGCGAGCAGTACTTC

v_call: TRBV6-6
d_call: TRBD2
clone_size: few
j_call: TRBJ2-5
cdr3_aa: CASSGPELAGIETQYF
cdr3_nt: TGTGCCAGCAGTGGACCAGAGCTAGCGGGGATAGAGACCCAGTACTTC

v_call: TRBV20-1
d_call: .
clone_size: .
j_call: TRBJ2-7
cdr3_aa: CGARDSSCEQYF
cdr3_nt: TGCGGTGCTAGGGACTCATCCTGCGAGCAGTACTTC

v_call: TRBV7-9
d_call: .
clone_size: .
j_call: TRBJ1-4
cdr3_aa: CASSLRGLFF
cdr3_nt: TGTGCCAGCAGCTTAAGGGGACTGTTTTTT

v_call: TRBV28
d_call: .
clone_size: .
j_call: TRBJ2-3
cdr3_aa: CASSFDPGRIPTDTQYF
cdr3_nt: TGTGCCAGCAGTTTTGACCCGGGGCGGATTCCGACAGATACGCAGTATTTT

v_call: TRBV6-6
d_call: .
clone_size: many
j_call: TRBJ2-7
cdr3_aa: CASSYGRGSYEQYF
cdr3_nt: TGTGCCAGCAGTTATGGACGGGGCTCCTACGAGCAGTACTTC

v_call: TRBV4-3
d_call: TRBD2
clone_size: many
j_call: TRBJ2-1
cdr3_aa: CASSQGLAGTNEQFF
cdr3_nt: TGCGCCAGCAGCCAAGGGCTAGCGGGAACCAATGAGCAGTTCTTC

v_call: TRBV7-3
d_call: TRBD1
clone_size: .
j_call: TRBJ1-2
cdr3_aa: CASSLDRGLGGYGYTF
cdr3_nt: TGTGCCAGCAGCTTGGACAGGGGCTTGGGGGGCTACGGCTACACCTTC

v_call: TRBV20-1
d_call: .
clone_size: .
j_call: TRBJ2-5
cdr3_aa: CSASSGGQQETQYF
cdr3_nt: TGCAGTGCCAGCAGCGGGGGACAGCAAGAGACCCAGTACTTC

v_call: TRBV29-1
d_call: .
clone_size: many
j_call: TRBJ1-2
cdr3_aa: CSVGRSGLKSNYGYTF
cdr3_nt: TGCAGCGTTGGACGGTCGGGACTAAAGAGTAACTATGGCTACACCTTC

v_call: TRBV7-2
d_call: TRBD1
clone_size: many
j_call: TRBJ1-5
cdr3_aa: CASSEGQNQPQHF
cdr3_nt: TGTGCCAGCAGCGAGGGACAGAATCAGCCCCAGCATTTT

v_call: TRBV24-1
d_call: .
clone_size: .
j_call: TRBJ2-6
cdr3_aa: CATSDETSAHGANVLTF
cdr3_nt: TGTGCCACCAGTGATGAGACATCGGCGCATGGGGCCAACGTCCTGACTTTC

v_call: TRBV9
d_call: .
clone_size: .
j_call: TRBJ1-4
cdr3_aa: CASSVDGRNEKLFF
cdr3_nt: TGTGCCAGCAGCGTAGACGGGAGGAATGAAAAACTGTTTTTT

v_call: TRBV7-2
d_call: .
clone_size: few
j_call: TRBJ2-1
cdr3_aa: CASSFGRFSGSSYNEQFF
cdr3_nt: TGTGCCAGCAGCTTTGGCCGTTTTAGCGGAAGCTCCTACAATGAGCAGTTCTTC